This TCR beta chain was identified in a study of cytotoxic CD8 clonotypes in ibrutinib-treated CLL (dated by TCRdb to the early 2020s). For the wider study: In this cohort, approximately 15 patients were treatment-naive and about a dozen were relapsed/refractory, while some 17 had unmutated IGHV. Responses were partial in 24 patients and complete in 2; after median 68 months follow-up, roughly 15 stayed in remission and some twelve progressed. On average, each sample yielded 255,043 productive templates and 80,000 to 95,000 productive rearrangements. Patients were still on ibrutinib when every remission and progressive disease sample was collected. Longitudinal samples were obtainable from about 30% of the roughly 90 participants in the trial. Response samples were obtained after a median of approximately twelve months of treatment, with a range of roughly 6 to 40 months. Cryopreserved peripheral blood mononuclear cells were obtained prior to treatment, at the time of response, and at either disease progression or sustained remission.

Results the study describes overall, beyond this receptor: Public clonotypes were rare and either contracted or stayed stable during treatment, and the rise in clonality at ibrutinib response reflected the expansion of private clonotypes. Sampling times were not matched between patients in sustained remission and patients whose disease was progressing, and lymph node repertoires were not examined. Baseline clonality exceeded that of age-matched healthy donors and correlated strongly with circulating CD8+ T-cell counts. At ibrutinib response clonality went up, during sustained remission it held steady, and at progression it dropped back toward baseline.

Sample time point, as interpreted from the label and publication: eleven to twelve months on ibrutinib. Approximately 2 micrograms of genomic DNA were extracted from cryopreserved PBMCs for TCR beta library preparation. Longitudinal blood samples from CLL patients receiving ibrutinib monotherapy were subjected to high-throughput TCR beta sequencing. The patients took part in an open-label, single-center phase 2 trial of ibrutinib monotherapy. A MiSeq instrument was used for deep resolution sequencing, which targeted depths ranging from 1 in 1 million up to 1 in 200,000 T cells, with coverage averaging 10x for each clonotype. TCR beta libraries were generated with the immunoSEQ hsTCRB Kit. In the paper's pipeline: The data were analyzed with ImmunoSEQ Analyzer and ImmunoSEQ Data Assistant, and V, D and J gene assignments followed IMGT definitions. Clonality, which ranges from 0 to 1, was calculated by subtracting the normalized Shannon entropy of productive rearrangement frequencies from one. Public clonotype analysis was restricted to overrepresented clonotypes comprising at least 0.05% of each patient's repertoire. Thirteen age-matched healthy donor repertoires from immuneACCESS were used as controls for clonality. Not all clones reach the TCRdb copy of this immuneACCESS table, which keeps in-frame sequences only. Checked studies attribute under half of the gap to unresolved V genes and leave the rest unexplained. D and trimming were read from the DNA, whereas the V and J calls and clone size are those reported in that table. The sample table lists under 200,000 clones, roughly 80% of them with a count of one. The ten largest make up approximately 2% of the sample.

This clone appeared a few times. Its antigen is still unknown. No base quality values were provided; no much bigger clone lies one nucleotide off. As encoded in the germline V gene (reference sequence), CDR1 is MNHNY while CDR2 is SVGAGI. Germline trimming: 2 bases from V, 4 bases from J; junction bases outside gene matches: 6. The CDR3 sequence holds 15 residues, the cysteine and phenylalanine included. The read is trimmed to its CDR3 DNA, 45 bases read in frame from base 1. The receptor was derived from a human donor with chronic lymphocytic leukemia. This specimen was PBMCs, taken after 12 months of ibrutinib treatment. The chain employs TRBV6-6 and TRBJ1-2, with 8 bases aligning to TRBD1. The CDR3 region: CASSYVQGAPYGYTF. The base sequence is TGTGCCAGCAGTTACGTTCAGGGGGCCCCCTATGGCTACACCTTC.